This TCR beta chain was captured by sequencing in a study of immune evolution from preneoplasia to lung adenocarcinoma. Regarding the study as a whole: Top clone share appeared to fall from AAH through AIS, MIA, adenocarcinoma.

Here immunoSEQ multiplex PCR was the method, and the copy in TCRdb shows in-frame clones only, minus some. The sample yields over 30,000 clones, roughly 74% seen once. Germline-derived CDR1 and CDR2 are MNHNS and SASEGT. V trimming: 4 bases; J trimming: 1 base; junction bases outside the gene matches: 3. The CDR3 runs to 16 residues. The table lists this clone with a count of one. Its antigen is unidentified. Histologic diagnosis was independently verified by two lung pathologists. The rearrangement links TRBV6-1 to TRBJ2-2; the match to TRBD2 covers 10 bases. The origin of this receptor is a person between 55 and 70 years old with lung adenocarcinoma. Sequenced sample: FFPE invasive lung adenocarcinoma tissue. The CDR3 bases are TGTGCCAGCAGTGGTCGACTAGCGGGGAACACCGGGGAGCTGTTTTTT. Protein product: CASSGRLAGNTGELFF.